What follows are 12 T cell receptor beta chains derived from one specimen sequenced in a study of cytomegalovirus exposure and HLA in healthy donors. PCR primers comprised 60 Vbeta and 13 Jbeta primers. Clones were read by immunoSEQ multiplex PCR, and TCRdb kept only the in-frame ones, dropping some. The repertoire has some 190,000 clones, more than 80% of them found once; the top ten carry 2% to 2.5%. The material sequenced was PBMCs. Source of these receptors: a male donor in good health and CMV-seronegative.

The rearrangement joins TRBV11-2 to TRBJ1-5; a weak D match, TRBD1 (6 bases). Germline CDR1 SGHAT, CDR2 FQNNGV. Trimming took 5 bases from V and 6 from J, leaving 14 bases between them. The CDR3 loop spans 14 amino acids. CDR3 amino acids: CASSPFGGRQPQHF. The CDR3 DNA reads TGTGCCAGCAGCCCCTTCGGGGGGCGTCAGCCCCAGCATTTT.

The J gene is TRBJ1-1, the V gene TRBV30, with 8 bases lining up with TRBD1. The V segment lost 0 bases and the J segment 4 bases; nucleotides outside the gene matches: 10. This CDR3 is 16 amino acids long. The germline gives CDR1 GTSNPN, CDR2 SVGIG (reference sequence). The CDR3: CAWSVKGGTGGTEAFF. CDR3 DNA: TGTGCCTGGAGTGTAAAGGGGGGTACAGGGGGCACTGAAGCTTTCTTT.

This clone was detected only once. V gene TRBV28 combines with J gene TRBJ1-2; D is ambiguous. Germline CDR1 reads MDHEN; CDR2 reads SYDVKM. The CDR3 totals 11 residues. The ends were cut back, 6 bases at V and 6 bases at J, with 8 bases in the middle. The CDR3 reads CASSFNNGYTF. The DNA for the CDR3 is TGTGCCAGCAGCTTTAATAATGGCTACACCTTC.

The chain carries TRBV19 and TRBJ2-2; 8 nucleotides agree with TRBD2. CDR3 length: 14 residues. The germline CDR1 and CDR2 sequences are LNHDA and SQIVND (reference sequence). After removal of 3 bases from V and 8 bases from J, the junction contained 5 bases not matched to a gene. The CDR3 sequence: CASSMGTRMGELFF. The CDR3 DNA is TGTGCCAGTAGTATGGGGACTAGGATGGGGGAGCTGTTTTTT. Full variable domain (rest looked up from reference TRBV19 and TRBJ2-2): DGGITQSPKYLFRKEGQNVTLSCEQNLNHDAMYWYRQDPGQGLRLIYYSQIVNDFQKGDIAEGYSVSREKKESFPLTVTSAQKNPTAFYLCASSMGTRMGELFFGEGSRLTVL.

CDR3 coding DNA: TGTGCCAGCAGTTCATTCAGCTATAATTCACCCCTCCACTTT. Protein sequence: CASSSFSYNSPLHF. This chain joins TRBV27 and TRBJ1-6; no clear D gene. The germline gives CDR1 MNHEY, CDR2 SMNVEV (reference sequence). The CDR3 has 14 residues. With 4 bases removed from V and 3 bases from J, the gap between germline ends came to 7 bases.

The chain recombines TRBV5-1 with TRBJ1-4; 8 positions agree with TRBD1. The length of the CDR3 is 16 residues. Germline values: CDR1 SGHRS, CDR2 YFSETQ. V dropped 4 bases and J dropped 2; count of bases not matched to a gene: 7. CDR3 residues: CASSIGQGATNEKLFF. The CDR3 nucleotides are TGCGCCAGCAGCATCGGACAGGGAGCGACTAATGAAAAACTGTTTTTT.

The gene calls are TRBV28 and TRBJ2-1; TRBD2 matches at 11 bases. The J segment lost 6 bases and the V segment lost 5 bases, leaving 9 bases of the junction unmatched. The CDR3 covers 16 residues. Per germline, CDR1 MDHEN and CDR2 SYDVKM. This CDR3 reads CASSRSGRAYLNEQFF. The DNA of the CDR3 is TGTGCCAGCAGTCGTAGCGGGAGGGCCTATCTCAATGAGCAGTTCTTC.

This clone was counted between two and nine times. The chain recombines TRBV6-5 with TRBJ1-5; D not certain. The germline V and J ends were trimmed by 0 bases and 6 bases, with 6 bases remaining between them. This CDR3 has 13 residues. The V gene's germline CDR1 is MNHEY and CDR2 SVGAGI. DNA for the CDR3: TGTGCCAGCAGTTACTCGGCAAGTCAGCCCCAGCATTTT. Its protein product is CASSYSASQPQHF.

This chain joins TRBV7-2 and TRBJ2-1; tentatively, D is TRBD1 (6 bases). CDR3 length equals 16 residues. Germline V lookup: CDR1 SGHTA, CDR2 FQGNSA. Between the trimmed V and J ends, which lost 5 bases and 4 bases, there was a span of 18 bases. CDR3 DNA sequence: TGTGCCAGCAGCCCAACCGGGACAAAGTCTTACAATGAGCAGTTCTTC. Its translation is CASSPTGTKSYNEQFF.

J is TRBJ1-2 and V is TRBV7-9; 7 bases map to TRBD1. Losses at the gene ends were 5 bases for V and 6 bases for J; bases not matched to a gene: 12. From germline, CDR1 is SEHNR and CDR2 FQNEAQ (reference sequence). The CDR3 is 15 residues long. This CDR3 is CASSGRTGSYDGYTF. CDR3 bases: TGTGCCAGCAGCGGAAGGACAGGAAGCTATGATGGCTACACCTTC.

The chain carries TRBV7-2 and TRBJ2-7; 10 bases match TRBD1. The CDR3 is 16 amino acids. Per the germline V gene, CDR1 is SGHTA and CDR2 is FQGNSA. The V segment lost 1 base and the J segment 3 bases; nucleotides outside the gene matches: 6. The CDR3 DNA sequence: TGTGCCAGCAGCTTAGAGGGCGGGACAGGGGTCTACGAGCAGTACTTC. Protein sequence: CASSLEGGTGVYEQYF.

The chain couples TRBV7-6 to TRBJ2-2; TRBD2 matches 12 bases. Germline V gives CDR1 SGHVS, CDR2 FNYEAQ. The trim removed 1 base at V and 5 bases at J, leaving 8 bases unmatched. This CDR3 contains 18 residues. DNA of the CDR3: TGTGCCAGCAGCTTAGGGACTAGCGGGAAGACGTGGACCGGGGAGCTGTTTTTT. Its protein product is CASSLGTSGKTWTGELFF.